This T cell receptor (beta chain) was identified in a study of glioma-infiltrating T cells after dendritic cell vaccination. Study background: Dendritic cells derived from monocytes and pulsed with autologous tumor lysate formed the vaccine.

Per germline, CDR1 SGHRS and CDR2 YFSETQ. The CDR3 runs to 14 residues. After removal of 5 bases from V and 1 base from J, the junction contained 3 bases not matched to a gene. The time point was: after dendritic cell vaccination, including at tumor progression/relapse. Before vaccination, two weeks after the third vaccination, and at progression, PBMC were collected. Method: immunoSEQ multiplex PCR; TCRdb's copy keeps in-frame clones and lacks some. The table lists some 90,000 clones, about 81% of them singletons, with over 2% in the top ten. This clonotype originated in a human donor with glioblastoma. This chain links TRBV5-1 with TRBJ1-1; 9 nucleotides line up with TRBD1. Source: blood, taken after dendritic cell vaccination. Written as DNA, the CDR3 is TGCGCCAGCAGGTGGACAGGGGCGAACACTGAAGCTTTCTTT. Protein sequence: CASRWTGANTEAFF. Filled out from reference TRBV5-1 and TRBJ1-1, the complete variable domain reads KAGVTQTPRYLIKTRGQQVTLSCSPISGHRSVSWYQQTPGQGLQFLFEYFSETQRNKGNFPGRFSGRQFSNSRSEMNVSTLELGDSALYLCASRWTGANTEAFFGQGTRLTVV.